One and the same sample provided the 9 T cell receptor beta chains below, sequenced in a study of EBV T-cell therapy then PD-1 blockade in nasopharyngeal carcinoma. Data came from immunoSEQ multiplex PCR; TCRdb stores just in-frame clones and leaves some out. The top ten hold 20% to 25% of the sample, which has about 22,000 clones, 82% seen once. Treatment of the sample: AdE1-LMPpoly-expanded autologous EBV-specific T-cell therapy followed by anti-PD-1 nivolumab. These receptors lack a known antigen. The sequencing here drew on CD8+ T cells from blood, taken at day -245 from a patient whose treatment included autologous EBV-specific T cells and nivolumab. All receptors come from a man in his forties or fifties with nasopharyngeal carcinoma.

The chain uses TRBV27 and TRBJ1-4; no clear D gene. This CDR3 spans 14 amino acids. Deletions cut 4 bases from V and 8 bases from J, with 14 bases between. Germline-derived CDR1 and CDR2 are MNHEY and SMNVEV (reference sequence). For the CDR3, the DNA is TGTGCCAGCAGTTCCCCCGGGCCACTGGAAAAACTGTTTTTT. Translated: CASSSPGPLEKLFF.

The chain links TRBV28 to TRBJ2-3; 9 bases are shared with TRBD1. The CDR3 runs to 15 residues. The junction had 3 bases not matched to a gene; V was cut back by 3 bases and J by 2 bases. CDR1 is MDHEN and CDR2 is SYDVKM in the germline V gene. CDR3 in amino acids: CASSFGQGNTDTQYF. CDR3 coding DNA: TGTGCCAGCAGTTTTGGACAGGGGAACACAGATACGCAGTATTTT.

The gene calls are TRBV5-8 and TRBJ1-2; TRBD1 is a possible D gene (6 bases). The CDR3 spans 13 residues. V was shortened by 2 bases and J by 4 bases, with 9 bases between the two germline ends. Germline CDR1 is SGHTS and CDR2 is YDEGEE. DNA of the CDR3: TGTGCCAGCAGCTTTGGGACACGCTATGGCTACACCTTC. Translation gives CASSFGTRYGYTF.

The CDR3 loop reads CATRQGAYSGNTIYF. CDR3 DNA: TGTGCCACGAGACAGGGGGCATACTCTGGAAACACCATATATTTT. The J gene is TRBJ1-3, the V gene TRBV3-1 (or the pseudogene TRBV3-2); 10 bases agree with TRBD1. Per germline, CDR1 LGHDT and CDR2 YNNKEL (reference sequence). Trimming cost V 10 bases and J 0 bases; bases outside gene matches: 6. CDR3 length: 15 residues.

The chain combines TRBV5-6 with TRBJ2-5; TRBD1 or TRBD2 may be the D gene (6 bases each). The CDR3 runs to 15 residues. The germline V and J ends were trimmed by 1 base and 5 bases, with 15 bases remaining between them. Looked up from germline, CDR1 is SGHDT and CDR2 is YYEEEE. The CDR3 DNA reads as TGTGCCAGCAGCTTGTTAAATGGGGGGCTGGAGACCCAGTACTTC. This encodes CASSLLNGGLETQYF. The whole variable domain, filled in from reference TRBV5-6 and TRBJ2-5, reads DAGVTQSPTHLIKTRGQQVTLRCSPKSGHDTVSWYQQALGQGPQFIFQYYEEEERQRGNFPDRFSGHQFPNYSSELNVNALLLGDSALYLCASSLLNGGLETQYFGPGTRLLVL.

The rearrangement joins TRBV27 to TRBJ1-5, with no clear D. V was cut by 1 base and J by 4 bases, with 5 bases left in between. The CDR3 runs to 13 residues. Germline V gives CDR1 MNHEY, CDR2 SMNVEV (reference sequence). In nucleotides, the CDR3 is TGTGCCAGCAGTTTATTAGGTAATCAGCCCCAGCATTTT. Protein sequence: CASSLLGNQPQHF.

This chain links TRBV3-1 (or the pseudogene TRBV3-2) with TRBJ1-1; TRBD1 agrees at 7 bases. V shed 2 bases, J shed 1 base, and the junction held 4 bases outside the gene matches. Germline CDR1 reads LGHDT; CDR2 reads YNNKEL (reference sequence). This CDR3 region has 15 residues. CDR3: CASSQRGRGNTEAFF. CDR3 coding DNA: TGTGCCAGCAGCCAAAGGGGGCGGGGGAACACTGAAGCTTTCTTT.

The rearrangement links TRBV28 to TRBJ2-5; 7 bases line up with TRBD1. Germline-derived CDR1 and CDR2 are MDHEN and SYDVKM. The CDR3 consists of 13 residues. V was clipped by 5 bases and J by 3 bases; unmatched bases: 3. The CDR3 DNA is TGTGCCAGCAGTCCCGGACAGGAAGAGACCCAGTACTTC. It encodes CASSPGQEETQYF. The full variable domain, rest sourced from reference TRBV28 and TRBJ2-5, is DVKVTQSSRYLVKRTGEKVFLECVQDMDHENMFWYRQDPGLGLRLIYFSYDVKMKEKGDIPEGYSVSREKKERFSLILESASTNQTSMYLCASSPGQEETQYFGPGTRLLVL.

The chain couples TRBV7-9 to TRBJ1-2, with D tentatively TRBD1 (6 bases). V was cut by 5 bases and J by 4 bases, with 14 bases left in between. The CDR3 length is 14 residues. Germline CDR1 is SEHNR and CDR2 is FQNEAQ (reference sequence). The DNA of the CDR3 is TGTGCCAGCAGCATAGGGGGGACGGGCTATGGCTACACCTTC. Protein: CASSIGGTGYGYTF.